This T cell receptor beta chain was captured by sequencing in a study of blood T cell repertoires in COVID-19. The overall study: Both acute and convalescent COVID-19 samples were obtained from the United States, Italy and Spain. T cells, B-cell-depleted T cells, or PBMCs provided the cDNA or gDNA that served as material.

Sequencing used immunoSEQ multiplex PCR; TCRdb keeps in-frame clones, though not all of them. The sample consists of 30,000 to 45,000 clones, 85% to 90% of them appearing once. The sample consisted of peripheral blood. The source of this sequence is a man in his 70s with acute or convalescent COVID-19.

The CDR3 bases are TGCGCCAGCAGACGGACTAGCGATGCCTACGAGCAGTACTTC. Translation: CASRRTSDAYEQYF. The chain carries TRBV10-2 and TRBJ2-7; 9 nucleotides line up with TRBD2. CDR1 and CDR2 (germline): WSHSY, SAAADI. The CDR3 runs 14 residues. With V trimmed by 6 bases and J by 2 bases, 5 bases remained unmatched.